These T cell receptor beta chains were read from a single sample in a study of shared clonotypes between healthy human individuals. Produced via immunoSEQ multiplex PCR; TCRdb's table is partial and in-frame only. The sample has millions of clones; roughly 91% are singletons. The sequencing sample was made of naive CD8+ T cells from PBMCs. These receptors were collected from a man aged 18 to 30 in good health. Some clones in this sample may be carry-over from other donors' samples. The conserved cysteine and the conserved F or W are not part of the CDR3 here. The order of the fields is J gene, clone size, V gene, D gene, CDR3 protein. The D gene is left open where the match is weak. Clone size is given for some rows only: seen once, a few or many times, or a class if the clone is expanded.

J: TRBJ2-1
size: -
V: TRBV7-8
D: TRBD2
CDR3: ASNPPGLAVGWAEQF

J: TRBJ1-2
size: -
V: TRBV28
D: TRBD1
CDR3: ASRWDRGNYGYT

J: TRBJ2-3
size: -
V: TRBV7-2
D: TRBD2
CDR3: ASREFGAGALDTQY

J: TRBJ2-3
size: -
V: TRBV9
D: TRBD2
CDR3: ASSQRVAGVDTDTQY

J: TRBJ2-5
size: -
V: TRBV6-5
D: -
CDR3: ASSYSGRAGETQY

J: TRBJ2-7
size: -
V: TRBV10-3
D: TRBD2
CDR3: AISEGLAGGGYEQY

J: TRBJ2-7
size: -
V: TRBV4-1
D: -
CDR3: ASNELWGAYEQY

J: TRBJ2-7
size: once
V: TRBV6-6
D: -
CDR3: ASSYGSGEQY

J: TRBJ2-7
size: once
V: TRBV27
D: TRBD2
CDR3: ASTSGGHFGEQY

J: TRBJ1-5
size: once
V: TRBV6-1
D: -
CDR3: ASSENRVYSNQPQH

J: TRBJ1-1
size: -
V: TRBV13
D: -
CDR3: ASSLSQGGTEAF

J: TRBJ2-7
size: -
V: TRBV5-8
D: TRBD2
CDR3: ASSSRFGGLGRKEQY

J: TRBJ2-1
size: -
V: TRBV7-6
D: -
CDR3: ASSPGVKSSYNEQF

J: TRBJ1-2
size: -
V: TRBV9
D: -
CDR3: ASSEGQNYGYT

J: TRBJ1-1
size: -
V: TRBV15
D: -
CDR3: ATSRQPRGGTEAF

J: TRBJ2-5
size: -
V: TRBV7-3
D: -
CDR3: ASSSRTSEAQY

J: TRBJ2-1
size: -
V: TRBV4-2
D: -
CDR3: ASSQVFRRDEQF

J: TRBJ1-2
size: -
V: TRBV11-2
D: -
CDR3: ASSLGQSGYT

J: TRBJ1-2
size: -
V: TRBV14
D: -
CDR3: ASSQVPAGDGYT

J: TRBJ2-7
size: -
V: TRBV13
D: TRBD2
CDR3: ASSQRGGSYEQY

J: TRBJ2-3
size: -
V: TRBV27
D: -
CDR3: ASSSVAGPSY

J: TRBJ2-7
size: -
V: TRBV5-5
D: -
CDR3: ASSWEGTGPHS

J: TRBJ1-2
size: -
V: TRBV5-5
D: TRBD1
CDR3: ASSSPGQIYYGYT

J: TRBJ2-2
size: -
V: TRBV30
D: -
CDR3: AWKFLFTGELF

J: TRBJ1-1
size: -
V: TRBV11-2
D: -
CDR3: ASSLGGGDAF

J: TRBJ2-1
size: -
V: TRBV5-4
D: -
CDR3: ASSEYGDEQF

J: TRBJ1-1
size: -
V: TRBV9
D: -
CDR3: ASSVGGQKNTEAF

J: TRBJ2-3
size: -
V: TRBV19
D: TRBD1
CDR3: ASSFGQGADTQY

J: TRBJ1-5
size: -
V: TRBV27
D: -
CDR3: ASSSTGSNQPQH

J: TRBJ1-3
size: -
V: TRBV28
D: -
CDR3: ASSLWLGALRGNTIY

J: TRBJ1-1
size: few
V: TRBV7-9
D: -
CDR3: ASSPVRPDAEAF